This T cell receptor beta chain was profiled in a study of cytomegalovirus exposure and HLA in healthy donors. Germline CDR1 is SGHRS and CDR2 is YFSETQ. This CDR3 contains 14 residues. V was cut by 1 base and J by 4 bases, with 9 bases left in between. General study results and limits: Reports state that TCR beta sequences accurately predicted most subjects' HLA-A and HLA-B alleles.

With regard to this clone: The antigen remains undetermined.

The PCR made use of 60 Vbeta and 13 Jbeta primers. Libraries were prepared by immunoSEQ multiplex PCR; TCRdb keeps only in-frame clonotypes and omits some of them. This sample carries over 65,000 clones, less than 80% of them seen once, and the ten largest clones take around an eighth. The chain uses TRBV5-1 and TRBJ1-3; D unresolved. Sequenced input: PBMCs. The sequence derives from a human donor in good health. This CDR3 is CASSLPGSGNTIYF. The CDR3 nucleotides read TGCGCCAGCAGCTTGCCGGGGTCGGGAAACACCATATATTTT.